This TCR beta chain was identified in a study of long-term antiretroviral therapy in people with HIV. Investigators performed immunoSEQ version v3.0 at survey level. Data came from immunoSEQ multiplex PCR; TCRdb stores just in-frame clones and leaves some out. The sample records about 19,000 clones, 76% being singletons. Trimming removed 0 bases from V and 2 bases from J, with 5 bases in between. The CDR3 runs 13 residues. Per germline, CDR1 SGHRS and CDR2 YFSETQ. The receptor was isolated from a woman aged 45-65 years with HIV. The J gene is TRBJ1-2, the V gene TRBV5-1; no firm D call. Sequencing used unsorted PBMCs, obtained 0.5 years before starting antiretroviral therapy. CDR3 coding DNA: TGCGCCAGCAGCTTGGGACAAAACTATGGCTACACCTTC. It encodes CASSLGQNYGYTF.